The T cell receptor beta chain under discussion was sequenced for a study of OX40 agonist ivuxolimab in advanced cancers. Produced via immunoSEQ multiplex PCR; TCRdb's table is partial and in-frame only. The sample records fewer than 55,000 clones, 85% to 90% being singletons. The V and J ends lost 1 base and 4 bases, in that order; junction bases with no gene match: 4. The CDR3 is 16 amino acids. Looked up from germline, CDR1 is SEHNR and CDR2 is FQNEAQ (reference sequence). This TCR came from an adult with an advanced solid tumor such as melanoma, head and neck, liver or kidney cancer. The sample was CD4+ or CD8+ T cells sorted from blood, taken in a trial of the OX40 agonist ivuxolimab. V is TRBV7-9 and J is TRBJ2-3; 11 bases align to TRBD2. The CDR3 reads CASSLDLAGGSDTQYF. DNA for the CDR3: TGTGCCAGCAGCTTAGATCTAGCGGGGGGATCAGATACGCAGTATTTT.